This T cell receptor beta chain derives from a study of T cell repertoires in cytomegalovirus infection. With regard to this clonotype: Its antigen is undetermined.

The V gene's germline CDR1 is SGHDT and CDR2 YYEEEE. Trimming stripped 1 base from V and 1 base from J, with 11 bases between. The CDR3 is 15 residues long. TCRdb re-called the reads with MiXCR, one entry per CDR3 protein. The table includes about 500,000 distinct CDR3 sequences, roughly a third detected once. J is TRBJ1-1 and V is TRBV5-6; possible D gene TRBD1, 6 bases. Sequencing was performed on cultured PBMCs, taken from culture after CMV antigen stimulation. The source of this sequence is a human donor in good health (CMV status not recorded). Some clones in this sample may be carry-over from other donors' samples. CDR3 residues: CASSLWQGRNTEAFF. CDR3 in DNA: TGTGCCAGCAGCTTGTGGCAGGGGAGGAACACTGAAGCTTTCTTT.